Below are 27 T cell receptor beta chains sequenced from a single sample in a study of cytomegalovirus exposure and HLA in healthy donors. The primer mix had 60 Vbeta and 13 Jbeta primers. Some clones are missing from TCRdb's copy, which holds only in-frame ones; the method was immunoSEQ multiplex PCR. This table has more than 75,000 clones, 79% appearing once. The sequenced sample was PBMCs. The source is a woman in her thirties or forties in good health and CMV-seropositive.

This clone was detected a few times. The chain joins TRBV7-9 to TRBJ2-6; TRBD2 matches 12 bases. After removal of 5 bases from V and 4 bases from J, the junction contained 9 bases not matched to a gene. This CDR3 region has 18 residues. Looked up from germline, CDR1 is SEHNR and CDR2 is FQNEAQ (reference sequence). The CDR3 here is CASSPSSGRATGANVLTF. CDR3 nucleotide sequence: TGTGCCAGCAGCCCGTCTAGCGGGAGGGCCACGGGGGCCAACGTCCTGACTTTC.

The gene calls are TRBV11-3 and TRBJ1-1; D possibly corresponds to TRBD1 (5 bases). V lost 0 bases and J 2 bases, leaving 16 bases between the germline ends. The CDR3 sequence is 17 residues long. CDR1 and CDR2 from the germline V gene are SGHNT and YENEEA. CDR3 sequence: CASSLDHGRQKNTEAFF. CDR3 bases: TGTGCCAGCAGCTTAGATCACGGTCGACAGAAAAACACTGAAGCTTTCTTT.

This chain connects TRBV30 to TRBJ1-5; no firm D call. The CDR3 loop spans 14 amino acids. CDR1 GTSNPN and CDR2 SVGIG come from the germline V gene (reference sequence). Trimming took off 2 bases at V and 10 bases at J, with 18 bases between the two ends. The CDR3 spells CAWSRDPGSSPQHF. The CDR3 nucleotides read TGTGCCTGGAGTCGTGACCCCGGGAGCAGTCCCCAGCATTTT.

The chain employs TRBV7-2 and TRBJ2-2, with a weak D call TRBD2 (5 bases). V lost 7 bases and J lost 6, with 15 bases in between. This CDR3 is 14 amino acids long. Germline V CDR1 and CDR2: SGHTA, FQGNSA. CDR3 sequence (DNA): TGTGCCAGCACCACCCGGGAAGCAGCCGGGGAGCTGTTTTTT. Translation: CASTTREAAGELFF.

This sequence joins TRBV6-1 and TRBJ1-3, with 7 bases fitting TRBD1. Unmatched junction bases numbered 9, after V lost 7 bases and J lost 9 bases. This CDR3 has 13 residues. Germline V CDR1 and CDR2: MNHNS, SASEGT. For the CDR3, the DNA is TGTGCCAGCACGGGGACAGAAGGGACCACCATATATTTT. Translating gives CASTGTEGTTIYF.

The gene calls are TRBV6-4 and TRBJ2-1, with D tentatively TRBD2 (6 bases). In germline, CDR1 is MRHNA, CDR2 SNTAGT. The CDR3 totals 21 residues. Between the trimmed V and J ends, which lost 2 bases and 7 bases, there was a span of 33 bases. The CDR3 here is CASSDHTHRDSRRWGTNEQFF. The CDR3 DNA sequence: TGTGCCAGCAGTGACCACACACACCGGGACTCAAGAAGGTGGGGCACGAATGAGCAGTTCTTC.

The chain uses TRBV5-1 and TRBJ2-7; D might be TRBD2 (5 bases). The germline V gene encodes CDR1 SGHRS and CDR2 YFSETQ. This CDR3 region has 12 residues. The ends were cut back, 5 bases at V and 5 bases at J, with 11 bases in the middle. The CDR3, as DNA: TGCGCCAGCAGATCGGGGTTAAACGAGCAGTACTTC. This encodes CASRSGLNEQYF.

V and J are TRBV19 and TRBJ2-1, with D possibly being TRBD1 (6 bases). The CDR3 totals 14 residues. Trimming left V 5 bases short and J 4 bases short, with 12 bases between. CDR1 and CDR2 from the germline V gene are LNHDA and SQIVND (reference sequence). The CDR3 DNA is TGTGCCAGTAGTTTCAGGACAGAATACAATGAGCAGTTCTTC. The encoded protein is CASSFRTEYNEQFF.

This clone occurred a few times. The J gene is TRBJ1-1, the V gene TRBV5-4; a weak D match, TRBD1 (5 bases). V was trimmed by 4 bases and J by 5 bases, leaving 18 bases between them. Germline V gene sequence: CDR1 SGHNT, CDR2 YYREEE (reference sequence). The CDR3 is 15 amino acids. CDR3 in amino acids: CASSLDSGERTEAFF. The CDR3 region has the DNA TGTGCCAGCAGCCTCGACTCGGGGGAACGTACTGAAGCTTTCTTT.

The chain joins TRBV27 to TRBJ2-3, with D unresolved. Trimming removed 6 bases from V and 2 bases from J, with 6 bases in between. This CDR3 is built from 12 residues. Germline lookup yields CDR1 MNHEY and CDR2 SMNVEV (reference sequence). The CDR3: CASSTYTDTQYF. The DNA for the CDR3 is TGTGCCAGCAGCACCTACACAGATACGCAGTATTTT.

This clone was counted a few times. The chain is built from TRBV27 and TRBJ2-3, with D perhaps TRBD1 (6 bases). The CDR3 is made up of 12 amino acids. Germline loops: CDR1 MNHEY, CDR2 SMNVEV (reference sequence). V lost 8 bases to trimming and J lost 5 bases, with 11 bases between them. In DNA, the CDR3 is TGTGCCAGCGCCTTCAGGGGAGATACGCAGTATTTT. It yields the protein CASAFRGDTQYF.

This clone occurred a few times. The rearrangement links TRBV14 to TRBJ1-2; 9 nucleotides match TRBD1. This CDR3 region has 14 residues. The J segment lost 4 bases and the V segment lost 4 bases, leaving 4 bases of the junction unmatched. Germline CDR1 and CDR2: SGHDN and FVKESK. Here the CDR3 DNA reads TGTGCCAGCAGCCTACAGGGGGCTACCTATGGCTACACCTTC. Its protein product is CASSLQGATYGYTF.

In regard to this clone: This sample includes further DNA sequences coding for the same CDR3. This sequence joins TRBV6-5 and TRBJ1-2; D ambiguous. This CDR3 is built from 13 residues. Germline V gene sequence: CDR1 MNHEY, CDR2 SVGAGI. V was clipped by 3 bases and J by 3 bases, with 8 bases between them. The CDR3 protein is CASSYSGYYGYTF. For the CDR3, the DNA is TGTGCCAGCAGTTATTCGGGGTACTATGGCTACACCTTC.

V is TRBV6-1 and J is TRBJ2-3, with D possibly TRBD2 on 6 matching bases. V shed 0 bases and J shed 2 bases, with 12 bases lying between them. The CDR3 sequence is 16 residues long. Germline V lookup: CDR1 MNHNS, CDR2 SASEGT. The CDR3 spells CASSEALGRNTDTQYF. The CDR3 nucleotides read TGTGCCAGCAGTGAAGCGCTAGGGAGGAACACAGATACGCAGTATTTT.

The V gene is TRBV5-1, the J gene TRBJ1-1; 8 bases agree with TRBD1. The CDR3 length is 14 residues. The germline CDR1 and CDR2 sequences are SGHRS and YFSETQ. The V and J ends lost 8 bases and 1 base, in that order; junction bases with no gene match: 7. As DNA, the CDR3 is TGCGCCAGTACAGGGGGTGCGGCGAACACTGAAGCTTTCTTT. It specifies CASTGGAANTEAFF.

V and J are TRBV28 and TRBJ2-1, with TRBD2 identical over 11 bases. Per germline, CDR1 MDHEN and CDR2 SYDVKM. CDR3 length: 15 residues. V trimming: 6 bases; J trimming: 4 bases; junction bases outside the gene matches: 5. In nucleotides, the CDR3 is TGTGCCAGCAGATTACTAGCGGGAGTGTACAATGAGCAGTTCTTC. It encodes CASRLLAGVYNEQFF.

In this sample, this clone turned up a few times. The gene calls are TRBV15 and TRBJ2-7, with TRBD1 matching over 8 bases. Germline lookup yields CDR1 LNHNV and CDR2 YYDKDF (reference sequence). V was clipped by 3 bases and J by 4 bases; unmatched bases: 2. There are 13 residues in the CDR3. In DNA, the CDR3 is TGTGCCACCAGCAGGTACAGGGGGTACGAGCAGTACTTC. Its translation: CATSRYRGYEQYF.

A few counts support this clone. The CDR3 region is CATSPGGDTQYF. DNA of the CDR3: TGTGCCACCAGCCCCGGGGGGGATACGCAGTATTTT. The chain employs TRBV15 and TRBJ2-3, with 7 bases fitting TRBD2. Trimming took 5 bases from V and 6 from J; bases not matched to a gene: 2. The CDR3 runs 12 residues. CDR1 is LNHNV, CDR2 YYDKDF, per germline (reference sequence).

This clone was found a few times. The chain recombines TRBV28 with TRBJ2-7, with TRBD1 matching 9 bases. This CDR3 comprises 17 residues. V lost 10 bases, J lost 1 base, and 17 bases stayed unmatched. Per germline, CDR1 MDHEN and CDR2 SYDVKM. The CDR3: CATKGRDRVRGSYEQYF. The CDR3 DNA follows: TGTGCCACCAAGGGCCGGGACAGGGTGAGGGGATCCTACGAGCAGTACTTC.

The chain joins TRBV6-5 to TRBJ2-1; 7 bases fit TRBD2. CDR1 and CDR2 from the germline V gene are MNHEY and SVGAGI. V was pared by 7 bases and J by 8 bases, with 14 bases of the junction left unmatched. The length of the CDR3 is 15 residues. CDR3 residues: CASTPPGGGGHEQFF. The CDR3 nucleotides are TGTGCCAGCACCCCCCCTGGGGGGGGTGGGCATGAGCAGTTCTTC.

The CDR3 DNA follows: TGTGCCAGCTCACCAAGGGACAGGGAACGGGCTTACTTC. As protein: CASSPRDRERAYF. V usage is TRBV18 and J usage is TRBJ2-7, with 9 nucleotides matching TRBD1. Germline V gene sequence: CDR1 KGHSH, CDR2 LQKENI. The CDR3 loop spans 13 amino acids. V lost 2 bases, J lost 13 bases, and 9 bases stayed unmatched.

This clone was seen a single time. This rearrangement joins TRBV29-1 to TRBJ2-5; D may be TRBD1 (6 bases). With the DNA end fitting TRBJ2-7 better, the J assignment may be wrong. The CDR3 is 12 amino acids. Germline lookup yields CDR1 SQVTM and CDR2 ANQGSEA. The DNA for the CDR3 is TGCAGCCCAGAGGACAGTTTCTACGAGCAGTACTTC. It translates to CSPEDSFYEQYF.

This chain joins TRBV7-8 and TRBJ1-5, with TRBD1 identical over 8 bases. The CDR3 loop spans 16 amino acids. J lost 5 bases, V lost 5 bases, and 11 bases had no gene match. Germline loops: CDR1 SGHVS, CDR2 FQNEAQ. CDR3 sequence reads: CASSPRQGFADQPQHF. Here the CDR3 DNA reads TGTGCCAGCAGCCCCCGACAGGGGTTCGCGGATCAGCCCCAGCATTTT.

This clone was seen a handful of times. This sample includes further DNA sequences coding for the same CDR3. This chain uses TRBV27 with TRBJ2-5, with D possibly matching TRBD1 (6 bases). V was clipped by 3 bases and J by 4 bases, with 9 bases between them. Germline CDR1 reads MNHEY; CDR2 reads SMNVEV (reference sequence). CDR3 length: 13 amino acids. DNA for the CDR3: TGTGCCAGCAGTTTCCGCAGGGGAGAGACCCAGTACTTC. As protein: CASSFRRGETQYF.

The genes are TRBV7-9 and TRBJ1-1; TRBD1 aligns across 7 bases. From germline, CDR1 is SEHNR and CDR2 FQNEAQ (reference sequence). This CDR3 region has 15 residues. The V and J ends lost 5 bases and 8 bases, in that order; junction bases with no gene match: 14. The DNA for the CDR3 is TGTGCCAGCAGCCTAACAGGGGATGGGCCTTCCGAAGCTTTCTTT. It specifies CASSLTGDGPSEAFF.

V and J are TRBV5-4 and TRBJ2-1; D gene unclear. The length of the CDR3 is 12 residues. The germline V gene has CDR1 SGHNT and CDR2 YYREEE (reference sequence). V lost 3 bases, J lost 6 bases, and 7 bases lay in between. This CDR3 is CASSSHANEQFF. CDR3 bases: TGTGCCAGCAGCTCACACGCCAATGAGCAGTTCTTC.

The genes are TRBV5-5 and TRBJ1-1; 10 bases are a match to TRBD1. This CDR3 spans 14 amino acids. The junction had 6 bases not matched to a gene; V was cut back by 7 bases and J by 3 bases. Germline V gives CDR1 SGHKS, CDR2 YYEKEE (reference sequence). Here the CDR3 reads CASLGQGDHTEAFF. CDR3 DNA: TGTGCCAGCCTTGGACAGGGGGATCACACTGAAGCTTTCTTT.